The rows below give T cell receptor beta chains drawn from one sample of a study of T cells after yellow fever vaccination. TCRdb reprocessed the 5' RACE reads via MiXCR and lists one record per CDR3 protein. The sample includes about 230,000 distinct CDR3 sequences, roughly 6.3% seen only once; the top ten take approximately 0.99%. Sequencing used CD4+ T cells sorted from PBMCs, obtained on the day of the yellow fever booster vaccination. The receptors shown here come from a man aged 25 to 45 who received the YFV17D yellow fever vaccine. The CDR3 runs from the conserved cysteine through the conserved F or W. D genes are given only for firm matches. Clone size is not always given. Where it is, it says once, few, many or a class for expanded clones.

j_call | d_call | clone_size | v_call | cdr3_nt | cdr3_aa
TRBJ1-5 | . | many | TRBV12-3/TRBV12-4 | TGTGCCAGCGGATGGGGCGGGAATCAGCCCCAGCATTTT | CASGWGGNQPQHF
TRBJ2-5 | . | many | TRBV5-1 | TGCGCCAGCAGCCCGGGGCTTCAAGAGACCCAGTACTTC | CASSPGLQETQYF
TRBJ2-6 | TRBD1 | few | TRBV14 | TGTGCCAGCAGCCAGGGACAGGGGCCGTTTACCGGGGCCAACGTCCTGACTTTC | CASSQGQGPFTGANVLTF
TRBJ2-7 | . | . | TRBV4-3 | TGCGCCAGCAGCCAAGAAGCAGGGGACTACGAGCAGTACTTC | CASSQEAGDYEQYF
TRBJ2-3 | TRBD2 | few | TRBV7-2 | TGTGCCAGCAGCGTTCGACTAGCGGGAGGTAGCACAGATACGCAGTATTTT | CASSVRLAGGSTDTQYF
TRBJ2-5 | . | many | TRBV28 | TGTGCCAGCAGTTTTAGTGACAGGCAGGGGACCCAGTACTTC | CASSFSDRQGTQYF
TRBJ2-1 | TRBD2 | . | TRBV11-2 | TGTGCCAGCAGCTTAGTACTAGCGGGAGAGGGTGAGCAGTTCTTC | CASSLVLAGEGEQFF
TRBJ2-2 | TRBD2 | many | TRBV3-1 | TGTGCCAGCAGCCAGTTACCGGGACTAGCGGGAACGAACACCGGGGAGCTGTTTTTT | CASSQLPGLAGTNTGELFF
TRBJ2-3 | . | many | TRBV11-2 | TGTGCCAGCAGCTTGAGGCCTCCGGGACAAACCAGCACAGATACGCAGTATTTT | CASSLRPPGQTSTDTQYF
TRBJ2-1 | . | few | TRBV9 | TGTGCCAGCAGCGTAGATGACATCTACAATGAGCAGTTCTTC | CASSVDDIYNEQFF
TRBJ2-2 | TRBD1 | . | TRBV6-2/TRBV6-3 | TGTGCCAGCACTATCGGGACAGGGTTTATCGGGGAGCTGTTTTTT | CASTIGTGFIGELFF
TRBJ2-2 | . | . | TRBV9 | TGTGCCAGCAGCGTAGTACAAGGAGTTGCCGGGGAGCTGTTTTTT | CASSVVQGVAGELFF
TRBJ2-1 | . | many | TRBV7-2 | TGTGCCAGCAGCTTAGAGCCGGGAGTGGCCTACAATGAGCAGTTCTTC | CASSLEPGVAYNEQFF
TRBJ2-5 | . | many | TRBV7-2 | TGTGCCAGCAGCTTAGTACGGGCTGAGACCCAGTACTTC | CASSLVRAETQYF
TRBJ2-2 | . | many | TRBV2 | TGTGCCAGCAGTGGAGGGAGTAGGACCGGGGAGCTGTTTTTT | CASSGGSRTGELFF
TRBJ2-2 | . | many | TRBV6-1 | TGTGCCAGCAGCCCCCCGGACAGACCCCACCGGGAGCTGTTTTTT | CASSPPDRPHRELFF
TRBJ2-7 | TRBD2 | . | TRBV7-6 | TGTGCCAGCAGCTTAGCGGGACTAGCGGGAGACGAGCAGTACTTC | CASSLAGLAGDEQYF
TRBJ1-5 | . | few | TRBV30 | TGTGCCTGGAGTAGAAAGGGACTAGACAATCAGCCCCAGCATTTT | CAWSRKGLDNQPQHF
TRBJ1-2 | . | . | TRBV2 | TGTGCCAGCAGTGCCGAAACAGGGCACAACTATGGCTACACCTTC | CASSAETGHNYGYTF
TRBJ2-5 | . | few | TRBV18 | TGTGCCAGCTCACCAGTGGCAGGGGAGGCGGAGACCCAGTACTTC | CASSPVAGEAETQYF
TRBJ1-1 | TRBD1 | many | TRBV5-6 | TGTGCCAGCAGCTTGGGACAGGGGACCATGAACACTGAAGCTTTCTTT | CASSLGQGTMNTEAFF